This TCR beta chain was sequenced during a study of CD4 T cells in relation to SARS-CoV-2 and coronaviruses. This clone has just one count. The antigen is unknown. CD4+ T cells from unexposed donors were obtained before the COVID-19 pandemic (2011-2018). Isolation of CD4+ T cells took place after approximately 11 days in culture. Cells permitting, SARS-CoV-2 S/N and four cold-coronavirus spikes were tested on unexposed-donor CD4+ T cells. The CDR3 is 16 residues long. The ends were cut back, 0 bases at V and 6 bases at J, with 13 bases in the middle. Germline CDR1 reads SGHRS; CDR2 reads YFSETQ. Sequencing used immunoSEQ multiplex PCR; TCRdb keeps in-frame clones, though not all of them. The sample has 15,000 to 20,000 clones; around 82% are singletons.

The source is a human donor in good health. The sample comprised CD4+ T cells from PBMCs, cultured in vitro. The V and J genes are TRBV5-1 and TRBJ1-6; no definite D call. Written as DNA, the CDR3 is TGCGCCAGCAGCTTGGGTAGAGCCGACCCTAATTCACCCCTCCACTTT. Translating gives CASSLGRADPNSPLHF.